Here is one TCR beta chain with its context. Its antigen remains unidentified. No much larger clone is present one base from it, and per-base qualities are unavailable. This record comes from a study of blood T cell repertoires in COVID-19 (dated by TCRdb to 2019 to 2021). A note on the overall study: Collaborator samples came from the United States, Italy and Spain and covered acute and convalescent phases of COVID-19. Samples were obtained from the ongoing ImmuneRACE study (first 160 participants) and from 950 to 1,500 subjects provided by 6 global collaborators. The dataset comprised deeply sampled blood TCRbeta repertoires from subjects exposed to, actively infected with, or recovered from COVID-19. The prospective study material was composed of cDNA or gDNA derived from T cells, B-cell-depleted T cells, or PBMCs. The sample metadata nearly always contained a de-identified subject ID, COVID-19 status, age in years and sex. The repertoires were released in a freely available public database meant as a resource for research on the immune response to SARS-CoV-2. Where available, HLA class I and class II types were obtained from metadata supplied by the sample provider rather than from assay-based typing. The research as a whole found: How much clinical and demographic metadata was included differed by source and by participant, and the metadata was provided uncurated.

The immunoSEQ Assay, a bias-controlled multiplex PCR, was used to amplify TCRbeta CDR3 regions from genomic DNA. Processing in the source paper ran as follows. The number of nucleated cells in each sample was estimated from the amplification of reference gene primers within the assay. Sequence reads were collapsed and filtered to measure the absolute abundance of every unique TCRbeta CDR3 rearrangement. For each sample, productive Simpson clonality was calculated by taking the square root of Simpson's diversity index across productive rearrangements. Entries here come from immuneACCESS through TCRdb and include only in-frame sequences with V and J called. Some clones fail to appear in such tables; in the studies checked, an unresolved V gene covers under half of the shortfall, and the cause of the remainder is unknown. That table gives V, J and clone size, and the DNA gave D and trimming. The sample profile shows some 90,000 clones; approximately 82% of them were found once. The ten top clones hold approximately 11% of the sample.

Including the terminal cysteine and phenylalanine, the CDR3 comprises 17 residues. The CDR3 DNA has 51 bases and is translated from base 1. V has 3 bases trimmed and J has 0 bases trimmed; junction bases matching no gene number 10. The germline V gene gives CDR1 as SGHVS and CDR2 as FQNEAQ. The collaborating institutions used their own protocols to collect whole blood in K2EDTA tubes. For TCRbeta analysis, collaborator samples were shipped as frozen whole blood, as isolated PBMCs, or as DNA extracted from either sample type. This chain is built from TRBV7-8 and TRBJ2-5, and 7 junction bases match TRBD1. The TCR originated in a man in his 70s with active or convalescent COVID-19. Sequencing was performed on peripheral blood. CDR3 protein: CASSFALGGPYQETQYF. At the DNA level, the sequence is TGTGCCAGCAGCTTTGCCTTAGGGGGCCCATACCAAGAGACCCAGTACTTC.